One sample yielded the 10 T cell receptor beta chains listed below, sequenced in a study of post-analysis software for immune sequencing data. No antigen has been assigned to these receptors. Regarding the study as a whole: With TRBV5-6, TRBV5-1 and TRBV20-1 included, about five TRBV segments were more frequent in patients than in controls.

Tagging with unique molecular identifiers was a feature of the TCR beta cDNA libraries. TCRdb recomputed calls from the PCR reads with MiXCR, one row per CDR3 protein. The table includes hundreds of thousands of distinct CDR3 sequences, roughly three fifths detected once. Sequencing was carried out using blood. These receptors were collected from a girl aged 2 to 10 with multiple sclerosis.

The table lists this clonotype with a few counts. The rearrangement joins TRBV5-1 to TRBJ2-6; 10 bases agree with TRBD1. The V gene end was trimmed by 3 bases and the J gene end by 0 bases; junction bases not matched to a gene: 0. Germline assignment: CDR1 SGHRS and CDR2 YFSETQ. The CDR3 sequence is 16 residues long. CDR3 residues: CASSWDRGSGANVLTF. Written as DNA, the CDR3 is TGCGCCAGCAGCTGGGACAGGGGCTCTGGGGCCAACGTCCTGACTTTC.

Details on this clonotype: The junction does not match germline at one end; this may be a read error. The chain carries TRBV24-1 and TRBJ2-1; 10 bases are a match to TRBD2. This CDR3 has 14 residues. Germline CDR1 is KGHDR and CDR2 is SFDVKD. This CDR3 reads CATSDPGLADVRFF. CDR3 bases: TGTGCTACCAGTGATCCAGGACTAGCGGATGTTCGGTTCTTC.

The chain is built from TRBV20-1 and TRBJ2-5; 8 bases are a match to TRBD2. Trimming removed 3 bases from V and 3 bases from J; junction bases left unmatched: 3. The length of the CDR3 is 13 residues. CDR1 is DFQATT and CDR2 is SNEGSKA in the germline V gene (reference sequence). CDR3 DNA sequence: TGCAGTGCTAGGGACGGGGGGGAAGAGACCCAGTACTTC. It yields the protein CSARDGGEETQYF.

This sequence joins TRBV29-1 and TRBJ2-1; tentatively, D is TRBD2 (5 bases). With 1 base removed from V and 15 bases from J, the gap between germline ends came to 16 bases. The length of the CDR3 is 12 residues. The V gene's germline CDR1 is SQVTM and CDR2 ANQGSEA. As DNA, the CDR3 is TGCAGCGTTGAAGTGAGCCGAGAGGGCCGGTTCTTC. Translating gives CSVEVSREGRFF.

The V call is TRBV29-1, the J call TRBJ2-7; tentatively, D is TRBD1 (5 bases). V lost 6 bases, J lost 3 bases, and 18 bases lay in between. Germline V lookup: CDR1 SQVTM, CDR2 ANQGSEA. The CDR3 is made up of 14 amino acids. The CDR3 DNA follows: TGCAGCGTGGCCCTTGACAGCGCGAGCTACGAGCAGTACTTC. The encoded protein is CSVALDSASYEQYF.

The gene calls are TRBV5-1 and TRBJ2-5; TRBD2 aligns across 8 bases. The CDR3 is made up of 14 amino acids. Per germline, CDR1 SGHRS and CDR2 YFSETQ. With 3 bases clipped from V and 10 bases from J, the junction kept 11 bases outside the gene matches. CDR3 region: CASSSSGGHGFQYF. The CDR3 bases are TGCGCCAGCAGCTCAAGCGGGGGTCACGGTTTCCAGTACTTC. Combining the CDR3 with reference TRBV5-1 and TRBJ2-5 gives the whole variable domain KAGVTQTPRYLIKTRGQQVTLSCSPISGHRSVSWYQQTPGQGLQFLFEYFSETQRNKGNFPGRFSGRQFSNSRSEMNVSTLELGDSALYLCASSSSGGHGFQYFGPGTRLLVL.

J is TRBJ2-1 and V is TRBV2, with 14 bases lining up with TRBD2. V trimming: 7 bases; J trimming: 6 bases; junction bases outside the gene matches: 8. Germline CDR1 is SNHLY and CDR2 is FYNNEI. The CDR3 contains 16 residues. The CDR3 is CASITLGLAGGNEQFF. CDR3 nucleotide sequence: TGTGCCAGCATCACCTTAGGACTAGCGGGAGGCAATGAGCAGTTCTTC.

The chain links TRBV20-1 to TRBJ1-2; 9 nucleotides align to TRBD1. CDR1 is DFQATT, CDR2 SNEGSKA, per germline (reference sequence). The CDR3 is made up of 14 amino acids. V shed 3 bases and J 6 bases; nucleotides not matched to a gene: 8. The CDR3 spells CSASPPQGADGYTF. The DNA of the CDR3 is TGCAGTGCTAGCCCCCCACAGGGGGCGGATGGCTACACCTTC.

The V call is TRBV4-1, the J call TRBJ2-1; TRBD2 aligns across 9 bases. Germline loops: CDR1 MGHRA, CDR2 YSYEKL. After removal of 1 base from V and 4 bases from J, the junction contained 5 bases not matched to a gene. The CDR3 covers 16 residues. CDR3 coding DNA: TGCGCCAGCAGCCAAGTAGCGGGAGACGGGTACAATGAGCAGTTCTTC. Amino acids: CASSQVAGDGYNEQFF.

The genes are TRBV21-1 and TRBJ1-4. TRBV21-1 is classified as a pseudogene. CDR3 length: 16 amino acids. In DNA form, the CDR3 reads TGTGCCAGCAGCAACCATCAGAGGCGGACTAATGAAAAACTGTTTTTT. Amino acids: CASSNHQRRTNEKLFF.